The sequence of this T cell receptor (beta chain) was determined in a study of identical twins. One entry per CDR3 protein results from TCRdb running MiXCR on the 5' RACE reads. Counted here are a few hundred thousand distinct CDR3 sequences, less than 20% occurring once; the ten biggest clones make up about 12%. Germline trimming cut 6 bases from V and 4 bases from J; bases unmatched to any gene: 3. Looked up from germline, CDR1 is SGHVS and CDR2 is FNYEAQ. The CDR3 spans 16 residues. Everyone who donated was a healthy Caucasian. Input material: naive T cells sorted from blood. The rearrangement uses TRBV7-6 and TRBJ2-2, with 15 positions matching TRBD2. This receptor was obtained from a middle-aged man in good health. For the CDR3, the DNA is TGTGCCAGCAGACGGACTAGCGGGGGGGTCACCGGGGAGCTGTTTTTT. This sequence encodes CASRRTSGGVTGELFF.